The 2 T cell receptor beta chains listed next were all sequenced from one sample in a study of CD8+CD57+ T cells in acquired aplastic anemia. Profiling that covered TCR beta VDJ and CDR3 relied on genomic DNA as its template. TCRdb reprocessed the reads with MiXCR, giving one entry per CDR3 protein. The table records around 200,000 distinct CDR3 sequences, 50% to 55% of them present only once. The sample was sorted CD4+, CD8+, or CD8+CD57+ T cells (not recorded which) from PBMCs. All receptors derive from a human donor in good health, serving as a control.

This clonotype occurred many times. V and J are TRBV7-9 and TRBJ1-2; possibly TRBD1 for D (6 bases). Germline V gives CDR1 SEHNR, CDR2 FQNEAQ (reference sequence). This CDR3 has 14 residues. Trimming left V 4 bases short and J 8 bases short, with 17 bases between. CDR3 region: CASSSPGGGAGYTF. CDR3 bases: TGTGCCAGCAGCTCACCTGGGGGGGGGGCAGGCTACACCTTC.

The rearrangement links TRBV10-1 to TRBJ2-2, with D possibly TRBD2 on 6 matching bases. The CDR3 is 15 amino acids. From germline, CDR1 is WNHNN and CDR2 SYGVQD (reference sequence). V was trimmed by 5 bases and J by 7 bases, leaving 17 bases between them. The CDR3 nucleotides read TGCGCCAGCAGTCCAAGACAGAAGGAGGGCGGGGAGCTGTTTTTT. As protein: CASSPRQKEGGELFF.